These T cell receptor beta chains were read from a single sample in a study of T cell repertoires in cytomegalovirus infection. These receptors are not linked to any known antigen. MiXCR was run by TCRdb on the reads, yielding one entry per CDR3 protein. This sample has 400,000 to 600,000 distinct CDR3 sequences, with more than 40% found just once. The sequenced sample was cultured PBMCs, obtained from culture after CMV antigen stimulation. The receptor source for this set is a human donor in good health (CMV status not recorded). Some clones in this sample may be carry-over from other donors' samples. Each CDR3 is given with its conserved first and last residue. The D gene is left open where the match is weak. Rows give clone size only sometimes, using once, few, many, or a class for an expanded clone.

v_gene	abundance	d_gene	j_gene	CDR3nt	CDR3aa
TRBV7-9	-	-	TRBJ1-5	TGTGCCAGCAGCTCTGACTGGAATTGGGATCAGCCCCAGCATTTT	CASSSDWNWDQPQHF
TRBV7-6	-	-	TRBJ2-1	TGTGCCAGCAGCTCGGACCGAATCGGCGATGAGCAGTTCTTC	CASSSDRIGDEQFF
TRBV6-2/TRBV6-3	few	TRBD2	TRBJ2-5	TGTGCCAGCACCTTGCCAGGGTCTAGCGGGAGACAGACCCAGTACTTC	CASTLPGSSGRQTQYF
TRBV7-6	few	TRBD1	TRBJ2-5	TGTGCCAGCAGCTTAAGAGGGGGCGGCGAGGAGACCCAGTACTTC	CASSLRGGGEETQYF
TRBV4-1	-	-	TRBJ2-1	TGCGCCAGCAGCCATCGGGACAATGAGCAGTTCTTC	CASSHRDNEQFF
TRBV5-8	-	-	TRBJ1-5	TGTGCCAGCAGCTTGGGGGGGCGTAGGGGCAATCAGCCCCAGCATTTT	CASSLGGRRGNQPQHF
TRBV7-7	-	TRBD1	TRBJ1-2	TGTGCCAGCAGCCCAACCTGGACAGGGAGCGGCTACACCTTC	CASSPTWTGSGYTF
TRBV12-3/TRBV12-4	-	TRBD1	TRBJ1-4	TGTGCCAGCAGTCCCCCCCGGACAGGGGGAAATGAAAAACTGTTTTTT	CASSPPRTGGNEKLFF
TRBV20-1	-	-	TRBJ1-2	TGCAGTGCTAGGTTGGCCGCGGGGAGGCTCTTCGGCTACACCTTC	CSARLAAGRLFGYTF
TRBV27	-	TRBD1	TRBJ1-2	TGTGCCAGCAGTTTATCGCAGGGGGCGGGAGGCTACACCTTC	CASSLSQGAGGYTF
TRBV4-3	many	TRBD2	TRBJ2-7	TGCGCCAGCAGCCAAGGACTAGCGGGGGCCTACGAGCAGTACTTC	CASSQGLAGAYEQYF
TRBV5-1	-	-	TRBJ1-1	TGCGCCAGCAGCTCACATGGTAGGACTGAAGCTTTCTTT	CASSSHGRTEAFF
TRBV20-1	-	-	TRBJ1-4	TGCAGTGCTAGCTTGGGCAGTGGGGAAAAACTGTTTTTT	CSASLGSGEKLFF
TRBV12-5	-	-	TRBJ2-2	TGTGCTAGTGGTTTGGTGTTACAGGGAGCCGGGGAGCTGTTTTTT	CASGLVLQGAGELFF
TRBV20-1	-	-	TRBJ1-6	TGCAGTGCCGCCCCCCTAAACAGGGAAATGAATTCACCCCTCCACTTT	CSAAPLNREMNSPLHF
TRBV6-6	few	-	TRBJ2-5	TGTGCCAGCAGTTCCACCTCTAGTCAAGAGACCCAGTACTTC	CASSSTSSQETQYF
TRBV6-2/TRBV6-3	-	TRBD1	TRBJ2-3	TGTGCCAGCCAGGACAGGGGGCTTACAGATACGCAGTATTTT	CASQDRGLTDTQYF
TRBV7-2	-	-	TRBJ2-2	TGTGCCAGCAGCTTTAGGCGCGGGGAGCTGTTTTTT	CASSFRRGELFF
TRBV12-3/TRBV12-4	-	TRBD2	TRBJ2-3	TGTGCCAGCATTGGGACTAGCGCCTTCACAGATACGCAGTATTTT	CASIGTSAFTDTQYF
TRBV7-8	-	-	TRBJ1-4	TGTGCCAGCAGCCCCGGGACAACCGCAACTAATGAAAAACTGTTTTTT	CASSPGTTATNEKLFF
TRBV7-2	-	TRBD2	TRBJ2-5	TGTGCCAGCAGCCCAGCGGGGGGGCAGGGTGAGACCCAGTACTTC	CASSPAGGQGETQYF
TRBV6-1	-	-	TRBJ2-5	TGTGCCAGCAGTCCACGTAGGGTTAGCGGAATCCAAGAGACCCAGTACTTC	CASSPRRVSGIQETQYF
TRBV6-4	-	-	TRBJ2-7	TGTGCCAGCAGTGACTCTTCGTTGGCCCCCCCGATTCGGGAGCAGTACTTC	CASSDSSLAPPIREQYF
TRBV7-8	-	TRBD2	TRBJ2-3	TGTGCCAGCAGCCTATTAGCGGGAGGCCTGCACATCACAGATACGCAGTATTTT	CASSLLAGGLHITDTQYF
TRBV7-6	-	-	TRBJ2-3	TGTGCCAGCAGCGGGATTGGGGGCGCAGATACGCAGTATTTT	CASSGIGGADTQYF
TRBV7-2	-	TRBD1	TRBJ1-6	TGTGCCACCAGCTTAGAAGGGACAGTTTCCTCCTATAATTCACCCCTCCACTTT	CATSLEGTVSSYNSPLHF
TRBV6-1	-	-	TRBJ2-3	TGTGCCAGCAGTGAACCCCGGCAGGACCTAAACACAGATACGCAGTATTTT	CASSEPRQDLNTDTQYF
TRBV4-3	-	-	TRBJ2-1	TGCGCCAGCAGCCCCGGCCCGAGCTCCTACAATGAGCAGTTCTTC	CASSPGPSSYNEQFF
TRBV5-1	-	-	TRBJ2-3	TGCGCCAGCAGCCACGGGGGTAGCACAGATACGCAGTATTTT	CASSHGGSTDTQYF
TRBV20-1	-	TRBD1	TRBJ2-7	TGCAGTGCTCGCCGGGACAGCTCCTACGAGCAGTACTTC	CSARRDSSYEQYF
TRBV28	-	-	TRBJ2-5	TGTGCCAGCAGTGTGGGGGACATAGAGACCCAGTACTTC	CASSVGDIETQYF
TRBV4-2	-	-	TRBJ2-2	TGTGCCAGCAGCCAAGTCCCAGGCGGGGCCCCGAACACCGGGGAGCTGTTTTTT	CASSQVPGGAPNTGELFF
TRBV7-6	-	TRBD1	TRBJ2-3	TGTGCCAGCAGCCCTTGGACAGGGGGCAATTCAGATACGCAGTATTTT	CASSPWTGGNSDTQYF
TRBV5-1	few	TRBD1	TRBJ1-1	TGCGCCAGCAGCCAGGCGGACAGGGCGAACACTGAAGCTTTCTTT	CASSQADRANTEAFF
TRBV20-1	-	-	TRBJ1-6	TGCAGTGCATCGGAGGGACCCCTCCACTTT	CSASEGPLHF
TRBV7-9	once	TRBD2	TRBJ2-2	TGTGCCAGCAGTTTTGGGACTAGCGGGAGCACCGGGGAGCTGTTTTTT	CASSFGTSGSTGELFF
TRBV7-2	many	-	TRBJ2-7	TGTGCCAGCAGCTCCCATATGGAGACCTACGAGCAGTACTTC	CASSSHMETYEQYF
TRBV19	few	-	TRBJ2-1	TGTGCCAGTAGTATAGATCCCCTAGCATCTGAGCAGTTCTTC	CASSIDPLASEQFF
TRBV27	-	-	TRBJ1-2	TGTGCCAGCAGTAAGGATATTAACTATGGCTACACCTTC	CASSKDINYGYTF
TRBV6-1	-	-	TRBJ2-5	TGTGCCAGCAGTGAAGAAGTAGGGGGAAGTTCAGAGACCCAGTACTTC	CASSEEVGGSSETQYF
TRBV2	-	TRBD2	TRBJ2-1	TGTGCCAGCAGTGAGGGATTAGCGGGAGGGCCAAACAATGAGCAGTTCTTC	CASSEGLAGGPNNEQFF
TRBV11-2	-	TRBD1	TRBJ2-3	TGTGCCAGCAGCCAAACTACTTGGGACAGGGTTCGAGATACGCAGTATTTT	CASSQTTWDRVRDTQYF
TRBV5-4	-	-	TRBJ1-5	TGTGCCAGCAGCCAAGACGGAGCCATGGGAAGGCCCCAGCATTTT	CASSQDGAMGRPQHF
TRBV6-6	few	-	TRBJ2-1	TGTGCCAGCAGTCCTCGGGCCTCGCCCTACAATGAGCAGTTCTTC	CASSPRASPYNEQFF
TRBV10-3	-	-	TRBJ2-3	TGTGCCATCAGTGATGGGCCAGCCGTGGAAGATACGCAGTATTTT	CAISDGPAVEDTQYF
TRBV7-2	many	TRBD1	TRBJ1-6	TGTGCCAGCAGCTTAGAGGTCGACAGGGTTTCACCCCTCCACTTT	CASSLEVDRVSPLHF
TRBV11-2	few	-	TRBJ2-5	TGTGCCAGCAGCGGGTGGGAGACCCAGTACTTC	CASSGWETQYF
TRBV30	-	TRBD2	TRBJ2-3	TGTGCCTGGAGTGATCGGCTAGCGGATTATTATAGTTTAGGCACAGATACGCAGTATTTT	CAWSDRLADYYSLGTDTQYF
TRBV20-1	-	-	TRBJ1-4	TGCAGTGCTAGTTTCGGACGGAGGGAAAAACTGTTTTTT	CSASFGRREKLFF
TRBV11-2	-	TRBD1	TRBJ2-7	TGTGCCAGCAGCCCTGCTCGACAGGGCTTCTACGAGCAGTACTTC	CASSPARQGFYEQYF
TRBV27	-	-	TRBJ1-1	TGTGCCAGCAGTCCGGCGGGAGGGCGGGAGAACACTGAAGCTTTCTTT	CASSPAGGRENTEAFF
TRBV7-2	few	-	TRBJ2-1	TGTGCCAGCAGACAAACACAAAGCAATGAGCAGTTCTTC	CASRQTQSNEQFF
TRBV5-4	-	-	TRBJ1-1	TGTGCCAGCAGCTTACCCCAGTTAAACACTGAAGCTTTCTTT	CASSLPQLNTEAFF